Following are 10 T cell receptor beta chains from one sample sequenced in a study of control samples from healthy donors and cancer patients. The method was immunoSEQ multiplex PCR; TCRdb's version includes in-frame clones alone and lacks a portion of them. The sample has tens of thousands of clones, roughly 90% seen once. The sample taken for sequencing was PBMCs. These receptors originate from a woman aged 55-70 years with head and neck cancer.

The chain couples TRBV10-2 to TRBJ1-5; D gene ambiguous. Trimming cost V 4 bases and J 2 bases, with 12 bases left between them. The germline gives CDR1 WSHSY, CDR2 SAAADI. The CDR3 has 15 amino acids. The CDR3 loop reads CASSVRVAGNQPQHF. The CDR3 region has the DNA TGCGCCAGCAGTGTGAGGGTTGCTGGCAATCAGCCCCAGCATTTT.

This chain links TRBV10-3 with TRBJ2-1, with 11 bases aligning to TRBD2. The CDR3 totals 14 residues. The J segment lost 2 bases and the V segment lost 6 bases, leaving 0 bases of the junction unmatched. Germline V gene sequence: CDR1 ENHRY, CDR2 SYGVKD. DNA for the CDR3: TGTGCCATCAGGACTAGCGGGGCCTACAATGAGCAGTTCTTC. Translated: CAIRTSGAYNEQFF.

The genes are TRBV6-5 and TRBJ1-1; 9 bases are a match to TRBD1. V shed 0 bases and J 4 bases; nucleotides not matched to a gene: 6. The CDR3 extends over 16 amino acids. The V gene's germline CDR1 is MNHEY and CDR2 SVGAGI. The CDR3 loop reads CASSYSRRDRATEAFF. Written as DNA, the CDR3 is TGTGCCAGCAGTTACTCTAGACGGGACAGGGCCACTGAAGCTTTCTTT.

The chain recombines TRBV19 with TRBJ2-2, with 8 bases fitting TRBD1. Trimming removed 2 bases from V and 4 bases from J; junction bases left unmatched: 6. CDR1 LNHDA and CDR2 SQIVND come from the germline V gene (reference sequence). CDR3 length: 16 residues. CDR3 loop: CASSILLTGATGELFF. The CDR3 bases are TGTGCCAGTAGTATACTGTTGACAGGGGCCACCGGGGAGCTGTTTTTT. The full variable domain, its missing parts supplied by reference TRBV19 and TRBJ2-2, is DGGITQSPKYLFRKEGQNVTLSCEQNLNHDAMYWYRQDPGQGLRLIYYSQIVNDFQKGDIAEGYSVSREKKESFPLTVTSAQKNPTAFYLCASSILLTGATGELFFGEGSRLTVL.

The rearrangement links TRBV18 to TRBJ2-4, with TRBD2 as a possible D gene (6 bases). Germline assignment: CDR1 KGHSH and CDR2 LQKENI. V was trimmed by 3 bases and J by 6 bases, leaving 12 bases between them. This CDR3 has 14 residues. The CDR3 DNA sequence: TGTGCCAGCTCACCGGGACTGGCCCCAAACATTCAGTACTTC. Protein sequence: CASSPGLAPNIQYF. The whole variable domain, filled in from reference TRBV18 and TRBJ2-4, reads NAGVMQNPRHLVRRRGQEARLRCSPMKGHSHVYWYRQLPEEGLKFMVYLQKENIIDESGMPKERFSAEFPKEGPSILRIQQVVRGDSAAYFCASSPGLAPNIQYFGAGTRLSVL.

This clone was counted a single time. This chain connects TRBV19 to TRBJ2-7; 11 nucleotides agree with TRBD2. Germline loops: CDR1 LNHDA, CDR2 SQIVND (reference sequence). After removal of 5 bases from V and 5 bases from J, the junction contained 5 bases not matched to a gene. The CDR3 totals 14 residues. In DNA, the CDR3 is TGTGCCAGTAGTTTAGCGGGAGGGCCTCACGAGCAGTACTTC. Encoded protein: CASSLAGGPHEQYF.

The CDR3 DNA is TGTGCCAGCAGTTTAAGTGGTGGTACTGAAGCTTTCTTT. This encodes CASSLSGGTEAFF. The rearrangement joins TRBV27 to TRBJ1-1; no firm D call. Looked up from germline, CDR1 is MNHEY and CDR2 is SMNVEV (reference sequence). The CDR3 consists of 13 residues. Trimming pared 2 bases from V and 5 bases from J, leaving 9 bases between.

V and J are TRBV11-3 and TRBJ2-2; 9 nucleotides agree with TRBD2. Trimming took 4 bases from V and 4 from J; bases not matched to a gene: 16. Per germline, CDR1 SGHNT and CDR2 YENEEA. The CDR3 sequence is 19 residues long. CDR3 region: CASSSSGTSYTAGTGELFF. In DNA form, the CDR3 reads TGTGCCAGCAGCTCGTCCGGGACTAGCTACACAGCAGGCACCGGGGAGCTGTTTTTT.

This rearrangement joins TRBV7-9 to TRBJ2-5; D remains ambiguous. V was trimmed by 5 bases and J by 4 bases, leaving 20 bases between them. The CDR3 is 16 residues long. Germline V gene sequence: CDR1 SEHNR, CDR2 FQNEAQ (reference sequence). The CDR3 sequence: CASSTKMFSRIETQYF. As DNA, the CDR3 is TGTGCCAGCAGCACTAAAATGTTTTCAAGGATAGAGACCCAGTACTTC.

The V and J genes are TRBV11-2 and TRBJ2-6, with D hard to call. Per the germline V gene, CDR1 is SGHAT and CDR2 is FQNNGV. The CDR3 has 15 residues. The ends were cut back, 2 bases at V and 0 bases at J, with 5 bases in the middle. The CDR3 spells CASSLTISGANVLTF. In nucleotides, the CDR3 is TGTGCCAGCAGCTTAACGATCTCTGGGGCCAACGTCCTGACTTTC.